This entry describes one TCR beta chain. Its antigen remains unknown. The CDR3 length is 11 residues. Trimming pared 3 bases from V and 2 bases from J, leaving 2 bases between. Germline loops: CDR1 ENHRY, CDR2 SYGVKD. The time point is: after dendritic cell vaccination, including at tumor progression/relapse. The data stem from a study of glioma-infiltrating T cells after dendritic cell vaccination. Turning to the study itself: Samples are from glioblastoma patients in Phase I and II dendritic cell vaccine trials. At biweekly intervals, patients got three intradermal dendritic cell vaccine injections.

Study results and limitations: Only a small number of patients had complete blood and tumor samples.

The PCR used 60 V beta and 13 J beta primers. Sequencing was performed with immunoSEQ multiplex PCR; in TCRdb, only in-frame clones are kept and a portion is missing. The repertoire has about 110,000 clones, 90% of them found once; the top ten carry 2.7%. The origin of this receptor is a human donor with glioblastoma. Sequences were derived from blood, sampled after dendritic cell vaccination. The chain couples TRBV10-3 to TRBJ2-7; no reliable D call. The CDR3 is CAISDAYEQYF. DNA of the CDR3: TGTGCCATCAGTGACGCCTACGAGCAGTACTTC.